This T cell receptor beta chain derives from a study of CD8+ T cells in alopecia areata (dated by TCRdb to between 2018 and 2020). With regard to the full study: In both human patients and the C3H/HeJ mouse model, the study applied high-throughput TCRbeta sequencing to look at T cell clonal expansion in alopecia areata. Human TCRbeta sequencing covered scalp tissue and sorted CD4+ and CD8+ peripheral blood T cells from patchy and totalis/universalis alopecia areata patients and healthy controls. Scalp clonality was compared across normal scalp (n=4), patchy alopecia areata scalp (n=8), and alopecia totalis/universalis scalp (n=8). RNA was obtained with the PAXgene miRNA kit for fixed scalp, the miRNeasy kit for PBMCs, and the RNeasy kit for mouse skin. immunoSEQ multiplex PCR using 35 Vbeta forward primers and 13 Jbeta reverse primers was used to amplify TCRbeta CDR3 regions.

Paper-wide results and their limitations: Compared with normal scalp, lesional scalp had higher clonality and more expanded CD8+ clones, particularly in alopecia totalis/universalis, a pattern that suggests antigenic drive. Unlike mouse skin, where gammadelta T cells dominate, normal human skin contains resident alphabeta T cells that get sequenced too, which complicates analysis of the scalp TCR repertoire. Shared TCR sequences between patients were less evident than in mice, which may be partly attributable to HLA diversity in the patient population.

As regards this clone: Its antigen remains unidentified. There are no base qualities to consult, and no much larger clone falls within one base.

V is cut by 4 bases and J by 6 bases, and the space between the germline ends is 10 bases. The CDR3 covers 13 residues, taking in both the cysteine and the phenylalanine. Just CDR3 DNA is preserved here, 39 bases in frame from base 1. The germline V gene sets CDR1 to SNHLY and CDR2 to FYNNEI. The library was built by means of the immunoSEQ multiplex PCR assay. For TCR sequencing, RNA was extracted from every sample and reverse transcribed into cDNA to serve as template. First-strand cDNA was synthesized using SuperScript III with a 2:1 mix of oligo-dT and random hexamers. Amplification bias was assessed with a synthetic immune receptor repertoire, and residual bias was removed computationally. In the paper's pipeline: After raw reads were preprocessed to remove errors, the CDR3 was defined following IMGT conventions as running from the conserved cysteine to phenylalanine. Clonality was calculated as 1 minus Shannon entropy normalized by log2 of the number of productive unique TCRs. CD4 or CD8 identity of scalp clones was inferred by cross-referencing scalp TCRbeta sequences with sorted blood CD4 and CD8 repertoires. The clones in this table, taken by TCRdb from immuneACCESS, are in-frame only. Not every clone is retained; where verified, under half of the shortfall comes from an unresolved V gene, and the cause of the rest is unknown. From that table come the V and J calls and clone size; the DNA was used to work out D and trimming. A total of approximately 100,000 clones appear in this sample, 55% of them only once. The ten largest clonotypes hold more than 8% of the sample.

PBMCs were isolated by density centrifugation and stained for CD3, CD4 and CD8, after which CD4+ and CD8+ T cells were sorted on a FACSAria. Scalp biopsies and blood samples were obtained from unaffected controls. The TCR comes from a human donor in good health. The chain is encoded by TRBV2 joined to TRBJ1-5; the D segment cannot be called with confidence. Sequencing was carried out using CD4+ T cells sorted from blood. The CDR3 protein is CASSGEGSQPQHF. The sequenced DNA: TGTGCCAGCAGTGGTGAAGGAAGTCAGCCCCAGCATTTT.